Below, 30 T cell receptor beta chains from the same sample are listed, as sequenced in a study of blood T cells in healthy people across ages. Primed by a sample-barcoded 5' primer and a J-beta primer mix, a second PCR proceeded for about 6 to 12 cycles. Using its own MiXCR run on the 5' RACE reads, TCRdb lists one record per CDR3 protein. This table has 710,000 or so distinct CDR3 sequences, about 24% appearing once. The material sequenced was blood. These receptors originate from an older man in good health.

This chain connects TRBV24-1 to TRBJ1-2; no clear D gene. CDR1 and CDR2 (germline): KGHDR, SFDVKD. CDR3 length equals 11 residues. Trimming shortened V by 6 bases and J by 13 bases, and 14 bases separated the two germline ends. CDR3 bases: TGTGCCACCAGTTCCTCCGGTCTAGTCACCTTC. This gives the protein CATSSSGLVTF.

This clonotype was seen a few times. The CDR3 spells CASSKHRGTEAFF. DNA of the CDR3: TGTGCCAGCAGTAAGCACAGGGGCACTGAAGCTTTCTTT. The chain couples TRBV12-3 or TRBV12-4 to TRBJ1-1; 7 bases map to TRBD1. The CDR3 is 13 residues long. Trimming at V came to 5 bases and at J to 4 bases, leaving 4 bases not matched to a gene.

Turning to this clonotype: The junction and the germline gene differ at one end; a read error may be behind it. J is TRBJ1-4 and V is TRBV12-3 or TRBV12-4, with D unresolved. The length of the CDR3 is 14 residues. CDR3 nucleotide sequence: TGTGCCGGCAGGAGGACGGAGGGAGGTGAAAAACTGTTTTTT. This gives the protein CAGRRTEGGEKLFF.

This clonotype was counted only a few times. V is TRBV30 and J is TRBJ1-5; D is possibly TRBD1 (6 bases). This CDR3 has 14 amino acids. Germline V gene sequence: CDR1 GTSNPN, CDR2 SVGIG (reference sequence). V dropped 0 bases and J dropped 4 bases, with 10 bases sitting between them. Written as DNA, the CDR3 is TGTGCCTGGAGTGTTGGAGGGGGGAATCAGCCCCAGCATTTT. Translating gives CAWSVGGGNQPQHF.

This clonotype has a handful of counts. The rearrangement links TRBV20-1 to TRBJ2-5; D uncertain. The J call may be faulty, since TRBJ2-7 better matches the DNA end. The CDR3 consists of 13 residues. Per germline, CDR1 DFQATT and CDR2 SNEGSKA (reference sequence). CDR3 protein: CSARTGPSYEQYV. The CDR3 DNA reads TGCAGTGCTAGGACGGGTCCCTCCTACGAGCAGTACGTC.

This chain joins TRBV20-1 and TRBJ2-3; 11 bases line up with TRBD2. This CDR3 has 15 amino acids. V lost 1 base, J lost 8 bases, and 8 bases stayed unmatched. Germline lookup yields CDR1 DFQATT and CDR2 SNEGSKA (reference sequence). The CDR3 DNA reads as TGCAGTGCTAGAGGGGGTCTAGCGGGAGGCTTTACGCAGTATTTT. Protein: CSARGGLAGGFTQYF.

As regards this clonotype: One base away lies a much larger clone, so this may be a sequencing read error. V and J are TRBV29-1 and TRBJ2-3; 7 bases agree with TRBD1. The CDR3 is 13 amino acids. CDR1 is SQVTM and CDR2 is ANQGSEA in the germline V gene. The V gene end was trimmed by 7 bases and the J gene end by 10 bases; junction bases not matched to a gene: 14. CDR3 region: CSAKKTTGSAQYF. The CDR3, as DNA: TGCAGCGCTAAAAAAACGACAGGGAGTGCGCAGTATTTT.

This sequence joins TRBV4-1 and TRBJ2-5; no clear D gene. The assigned J gene may be wrong: the sequence end matches TRBJ2-1 better. The germline V gene has CDR1 MGHRA and CDR2 YSYEKL. The CDR3 sequence is 15 residues long. CDR3 DNA sequence: TGCGCCAGCAGCCAGATAACTGAGACTCCGGCAGAGCAGTTCTTC. This codes for CASSQITETPAEQFF.

This chain joins TRBV6-1 and TRBJ1-2; 7 bases match TRBD1. CDR1 and CDR2 from the germline V gene are MNHNS and SASEGT. V lost 7 bases, J lost 5 bases, and 10 bases stayed unmatched. The CDR3 contains 14 residues. CDR3 in amino acids: CASNLDRERYGYTF. The CDR3, as DNA: TGTGCCAGCAACCTCGACAGGGAGCGGTATGGCTACACCTTC.

This rearrangement joins TRBV11-2 to TRBJ2-5; tentative D call: TRBD2 (5 bases). The CDR3 has 15 amino acids. Trimming took 0 bases from V and 5 from J, leaving 13 bases between them. Looked up from germline, CDR1 is SGHAT and CDR2 is FQNNGV. DNA for the CDR3: TGTGCCAGCAGCTTAGAAATAGCGATGGGGGAGACCCAGTACTTC. Translated, it gives CASSLEIAMGETQYF.

This chain connects TRBV7-9 to TRBJ1-1; no firm D call. The germline gives CDR1 SEHNR, CDR2 FQNEAQ (reference sequence). The CDR3 sequence is 14 residues long. The V gene lost 3 bases and the J gene lost 5 bases, with 13 bases spanning the gap. CDR3 protein: CASSLETARTEAFF. DNA for the CDR3: TGTGCCAGCAGCTTGGAAACAGCCCGGACTGAAGCTTTCTTT.

A few counts support this clonotype. J is TRBJ1-2 and V is TRBV20-1; the D gene is possibly TRBD1 (5 bases). CDR1 DFQATT and CDR2 SNEGSKA come from the germline V gene (reference sequence). Between the trimmed V and J ends, which lost 6 bases and 1 base, there was a span of 6 bases. The CDR3 has 11 residues. The CDR3 DNA reads TGCAGTGCACAGGATAACTATGGCTACACCTTC. Translation: CSAQDNYGYTF.

The chain uses TRBV6-4 and TRBJ2-5; 8 bases align to TRBD2. Per germline, CDR1 MRHNA and CDR2 SNTAGT. The V segment lost 6 bases and the J segment 2 bases; nucleotides outside the gene matches: 8. The CDR3 is 15 residues long. Here the CDR3 reads CASSPRTSIQETQYF. The CDR3 bases are TGTGCCAGCAGCCCCCGGACTAGCATACAAGAGACCCAGTACTTC.

This clonotype was seen more than once but under ten times. Compared with germline, one end of the junction differs, possibly owing to a read error. The V and J genes are TRBV10-3 and TRBJ1-1; D is possibly TRBD1 (5 bases). Germline assignment: CDR1 ENHRY and CDR2 SYGVKD. The CDR3 has 11 amino acids. In DNA form, the CDR3 reads TGTGCCATCAGTGGACAGACTGAAGCCTTCTTT. Translated, it gives CAISGQTEAFF.

The J gene is TRBJ2-5, the V gene TRBV5-1; D may match TRBD1 or TRBD2 (5 bases each). The end of the DNA fits TRBJ2-1 better, so the J call may be wrong. Looked up from germline, CDR1 is SGHRS and CDR2 is YFSETQ. This CDR3 comprises 14 residues. In DNA, the CDR3 is TGCGCCAGCAGCTTGGGGGGACCGGGCGATGAGCAGTTCTTC. Protein product: CASSLGGPGDEQFF.

This clonotype was seen a few times. The chain uses TRBV27 and TRBJ2-1; 10 bases align to TRBD2. The DNA end is more similar to TRBJ2-7, so the J call may be wrong. The length of the CDR3 is 16 residues. Looked up from germline, CDR1 is MNHEY and CDR2 is SMNVEV (reference sequence). CDR3 sequence reads: CASSLLGTGTSDEQYF. In DNA form, the CDR3 reads TGTGCCAGCAGTTTATTGGGGACCGGGACTAGCGACGAGCAGTACTTC.

V and J are TRBV5-1 and TRBJ2-5, with TRBD2 matching over 8 bases. V gave up 6 bases and J gave up 5 bases; unmatched junction bases: 9. Germline CDR1 and CDR2: SGHRS and YFSETQ. The CDR3 has 14 residues. DNA for the CDR3: TGCGCCAGCAAGTCGGGAGGGGCCAAGGAGACCCAGTACTTC. Amino acids: CASKSGGAKETQYF.

This clonotype was found a few times. This sequence joins TRBV10-3 and TRBJ2-7; TRBD1 agrees at 7 bases. The CDR3 is 14 residues long. The ends lost 6 bases at V and 2 bases at J; junction bases unmatched: 7. The germline gives CDR1 ENHRY, CDR2 SYGVKD. CDR3 sequence (DNA): TGTGCCATCAGCCTGGGACAGTTTCCCTACGAGCAGTACTTC. It is translated as CAISLGQFPYEQYF.

This clonotype was detected a few times. The chain is built from TRBV3-1 and TRBJ1-6; tentatively, D is TRBD1 (5 bases). The V end was cut by 3 bases, the J end by 7 bases, with 13 bases between. Germline V lookup: CDR1 LGHDT, CDR2 YNNKEL (reference sequence). CDR3 size: 15 residues. CDR3 region: CASSQTAGRNSPLHF. CDR3 nucleotides: TGTGCCAGCAGCCAGACAGCAGGGCGAAATTCACCCCTCCACTTT.

V is TRBV11-3 and J is TRBJ2-5, with TRBD2 as a possible D gene (6 bases). This CDR3 is 17 amino acids long. The germline V gene has CDR1 SGHNT and CDR2 YENEEA. V shed 5 bases and J shed 4 bases, with 23 bases lying between them. The CDR3 sequence is CASSPRSQSYGGETQYF. The CDR3 DNA sequence: TGTGCCAGCAGCCCCCGCAGCCAGTCATACGGGGGAGAGACCCAGTACTTC.

This clonotype has more than one count but fewer than ten. This chain links TRBV6-5 with TRBJ1-1, with D maybe TRBD1 (5 bases). Germline V gene data show CDR1 as MNHEY and CDR2 as SVGAGI. V was cut by 0 bases and J by 4 bases, with 15 bases left in between. The CDR3 totals 16 residues. DNA of the CDR3: TGTGCCAGCAGTTACTCGGGTGGGCAGGGTGCCACTGAAGCTTTCTTT. This codes for CASSYSGGQGATEAFF.

The chain recombines TRBV7-6 with TRBJ2-5; no clear D gene. The end of the DNA aligns better with TRBJ2-7, so the J call may be wrong. The CDR3 loop spans 14 amino acids. The germline CDR1 and CDR2 sequences are SGHVS and FNYEAQ. CDR3 residues: CASSLGQVIYEQYF. The DNA for the CDR3 is TGTGCCAGCAGCTTAGGGCAGGTAATTTACGAGCAGTACTTC.

This chain links TRBV20-1 with TRBJ1-1; a possible D gene is TRBD1 (5 bases). The CDR3 runs to 14 residues. V dropped 2 bases and J dropped 5 bases, with 15 bases sitting between them. Germline CDR1 reads DFQATT; CDR2 reads SNEGSKA (reference sequence). The CDR3 nucleotides read TGCAGTGCTAGACACCAGGGAATAGGGACTGAAGCTTTCTTT. Its protein is CSARHQGIGTEAFF.

This clonotype was seen a few times. The chain employs TRBV20-1 and TRBJ2-1, with 12 bases that match TRBD2. The CDR3 sequence is 15 residues long. The V and J ends lost 7 bases and 4 bases, in that order; junction bases with no gene match: 8. The germline gives CDR1 DFQATT, CDR2 SNEGSKA (reference sequence). The CDR3 loop reads CSVLGLAGIYNEQFF. CDR3 in DNA: TGCAGTGTCCTCGGACTAGCGGGGATATACAATGAGCAGTTCTTC.

V usage is TRBV6-1 and J usage is TRBJ2-3; no clear D. From germline, CDR1 is MNHNS and CDR2 SASEGT. V lost 5 bases and J lost 2, with 11 bases in between. The CDR3 is made up of 14 amino acids. The CDR3 sequence is CASSPGFSTDTQYF. The DNA of the CDR3 is TGTGCCAGCAGTCCCGGGTTCTCCACAGATACGCAGTATTTT.

This chain links TRBV3-1 with TRBJ1-4; D remains unclear. CDR3 length: 11 residues. Germline V gives CDR1 LGHDT, CDR2 YNNKEL (reference sequence). Trimming shortened V by 7 bases and J by 8 bases, and 8 bases separated the two germline ends. This CDR3 reads CASTDREKLFF. CDR3 nucleotide sequence: TGTGCCAGCACCGACCGGGAAAAACTGTTTTTT.

CDR3 loop: CASSLAGLAGYDTQYF. The CDR3 DNA reads TGTGCCAGCAGCCTCGCGGGACTAGCGGGTTACGATACGCAGTATTTT. The chain links TRBV13 to TRBJ2-3, with 12 bases identical to TRBD2. After removal of 5 bases from V and 6 bases from J, the junction contained 9 bases not matched to a gene. The CDR3 runs to 16 residues. In germline, CDR1 is PRHDT, CDR2 FYEKMQ (reference sequence).

This chain uses TRBV2 with TRBJ1-2; no clear D. CDR3 length: 14 amino acids. The V end lost 6 bases, the J end lost 7 bases, and 18 bases lay between the germline ends. Germline V gene lookup returns CDR1 SNHLY and CDR2 FYNNEI. DNA for the CDR3: TGTGCCAGCAGCACCCATGGACGGCGTGGTGGCTACACCTTC. It codes for CASSTHGRRGGYTF.

V and J are TRBV7-9 and TRBJ2-3, with 12 bases that match TRBD2. The V gene end was trimmed by 6 bases and the J gene end by 6 bases; junction bases not matched to a gene: 10. Germline CDR1 is SEHNR and CDR2 is FQNEAQ (reference sequence). The CDR3 is 16 residues long. The CDR3 here is CASSPGGLAGTDTQYF. DNA for the CDR3: TGTGCCAGCAGTCCCGGCGGACTAGCGGGAACTGATACGCAGTATTTT.

There are a few counts of this clonotype. V gene TRBV20-1 combines with J gene TRBJ2-5, with D uncertain. Germline V lookup: CDR1 DFQATT, CDR2 SNEGSKA (reference sequence). V was clipped by 3 bases and J by 4 bases, with 9 bases between them. This CDR3 has 12 residues. Here the CDR3 DNA reads TGCAGTGCTAGTTTTCCGGGAGAGACCCAGTACTTC. Its protein is CSASFPGETQYF.